Sequencing of this TCR beta chain was carried out in a study of blood T cells in healthy people across ages (dated by TCRdb to the mid-2010s). Study-level background: In model experiments, template switching captured roughly one uniquely barcoded TCR beta cDNA molecule for every two T cells. Donors of different ages were randomly distributed across sequencing lanes to avoid experimental bias. To track age-related changes in TCR beta repertoire diversity, the study relied on deep sequencing normalized with unique cDNA molecular identifiers. Using the same blood draw, the study looked at two additional independent replicas of 1 million unique cDNA reads for two donors, one aged 18 to 29 and the other aged 80 or older. Four age groups were formed from the donors: young (average approximately 15 years), middle-aged (just under 40), aged (62) and long-lived (roughly 81).

In this sample, this clonotype turned up once. Its binding antigen is unknown. No clone much larger than this one lies a single base away; base qualities are absent. Libraries came from 5' RACE. TCRdb names Illumina HiSeq 2500 as the instrument used. A second PCR of roughly 6 to 11 cycles was performed with a sample-barcoded 5' primer and a J-beta primer mix. A template-switch 5' adaptor carrying 12 random nucleotides introduced a unique molecular identifier onto each TCR beta cDNA molecule. At least 2.5 million CDR3-containing paired-end reads were obtained from each sample. First-strand cDNA synthesis was performed from all RNA using the Mint cDNA synthesis kit, with priming by a TRBC-specific oligonucleotide. All cDNA was treated with uracil-DNA glycosylase and then went through a first 18-cycle PCR with the universal primers M1SS and BC2_uni_R. Per the authors' processing: Normalization of each sample was performed by random selection of 1 million high-quality reads, each carrying a distinct molecular identifier. Reads sharing molecular identifiers were discarded rather than binned into consensus sequences. MiTCR, with a Q25 quality threshold and the strictest error-elimination algorithm, was used for CDR3 identification, clonotype clustering and error correction. A nonparametric unseen species model with Euler transformation was used to estimate lower-bound total TCR beta diversity. Clones were called with MiXCR by TCRdb after fastp trimmed the public reads at Q25, and only in-frame beta chains were retained. Rows matching on CDR3 protein sequence are summarized as one entry with the most common DNA and genes. The V and J calls come from TCRdb's annotation, not from the publication. A total of 920,000 or so distinct CDR3 sequences appear in this sample, 45% of them only once. The ten largest clones represent approximately 19% of the sample.

Donors were under 40 systemically healthy Caucasian individuals from Russia aged roughly 6 to 95 years. Approximately 10 milliliters of peripheral blood were collected from each donor into EDTA-treated Vacutainer tubes. PBMCs were isolated by Ficoll-Paque density-gradient centrifugation, with at least 7 million obtained per sample. Total RNA was extracted from PBMCs with Trizol reagent, with at least 6 micrograms obtained per sample. For every donor, an aliquot of PBMCs went through flow cytometry to measure the percentages of naive CD45RAhigh/CD27high T cells. Looking up the germline V gene yields CDR1 SGHAT and CDR2 FQNNGV. The CDR3 starts with the cysteine, ends with the phenylalanine, and has 15 residues. Left in the record is the CDR3 DNA by itself, 45 bases read in frame from the first base. Germline trimming: 10 bases from V, 5 bases from J; junction bases outside gene matches: 12. Points the paper makes about the study in general: A strong correlation was found between observed TCR beta diversity and the percentage of naive T cells measured by flow cytometry. The long-lived group showed more naive CD4+ T cells, fewer expanded clones and increased TCR diversity than the aged group, suggesting age selection. Because the CMV infection status of the donors was unknown, age-related changes in expanded clonotypes may potentially have been confounded. Bulk unsorted PBMC profiling prevented conclusive comparison of naive and antigen-experienced compartments. Observed TCR beta diversity per million T cells fell roughly linearly with age, and a significant reduction was already apparent by age approximately 40. Estimates of total diversity based on one million sequenced T cells were regarded as lower bounds and as underestimates.

The sequenced material came from blood. This TCR came from a woman in her sixties or seventies in good health. This receptor chain uses TRBV11-2 and TRBJ2-2; 8 bases in the junction line up with TRBD2. The CDR3 protein is CATSLVAGRTGELFF. The sequenced DNA is TGTGCCACCTCCCTAGTAGCGGGACGGACCGGGGAGCTGTTTTTT.